Following are 26 T cell receptor beta chains from one sample sequenced in a study of blood T cells in healthy people across ages. Next came a second PCR, run for roughly 6 to 11 cycles, which used a sample-barcoded 5' primer along with a J-beta primer mix. TCRdb processed the 5' RACE reads anew with MiXCR; each CDR3 protein has one entry. The data show about 1.7 million distinct CDR3 sequences, roughly 27% seen once. The sample was blood. These receptors all come from a woman in her thirties in good health.

Regarding this clonotype: The junction differs from germline at one of its ends, possibly a read error. The V and J genes are TRBV15 and TRBJ2-7; possibly TRBD1 for D (5 bases). The CDR3 has 13 residues. Germline V gene sequence: CDR1 LNHNV, CDR2 YYDKDF (reference sequence). The CDR3 coding sequence is TGTGCCACCAGCATCAGGGTTGGAGAGACCCAGTACTTT. Translation: CATSIRVGETQYF.

The chain combines TRBV29-1 with TRBJ2-3; unclear D gene. Germline lookup yields CDR1 SQVTM and CDR2 ANQGSEA. The CDR3 totals 13 residues. Trimming cost V 7 bases and J 3 bases, with 14 bases left between them. In DNA, the CDR3 is TGCAGCGGGAAGCTCGGAGTTACAGATACGCAGTATTTT. The encoded protein is CSGKLGVTDTQYF.

CDR3 coding DNA: TGCGCCAGCTATAGCGGGCTGAGCTCCTACAATGAGCAGTTCTTC. It yields the protein CASYSGLSSYNEQFF. This chain links TRBV5-1 with TRBJ2-1, with 7 bases identical to TRBD2. Germline-derived CDR1 and CDR2 are SGHRS and YFSETQ. CDR3 length: 15 amino acids. Trimming removed 7 bases from V and 0 bases from J; junction bases left unmatched: 7.

This clonotype came up a few times. CDR3 protein: CASSHSGRGYNEQFF. The CDR3 DNA reads TGCGCCAGCAGCCACAGCGGGAGAGGATACAATGAGCAGTTCTTC. The gene calls are TRBV4-3 and TRBJ2-1, with 8 nucleotides matching TRBD2. V trimming: 3 bases; J trimming: 4 bases; junction bases outside the gene matches: 5. CDR3 length: 15 amino acids. CDR1 and CDR2 from the germline V gene are LGHNA and YSLEER.

The chain joins TRBV6-5 to TRBJ2-7; TRBD1 might be the D (7 bases). V lost 5 bases, J lost 2 bases, and 13 bases lay in between. Germline V lookup: CDR1 MNHEY, CDR2 SVGAGI. The length of the CDR3 is 14 residues. The CDR3 is CASSHQGGPYEQYF. The CDR3 DNA reads as TGTGCCAGCAGTCACCAGGGGGGACCCTACGAGCAGTACTTC.

This rearrangement joins TRBV20-1 to TRBJ1-1; D is uncertain. V was trimmed by 4 bases and J by 1 base, leaving 7 bases between them. Looked up from germline, CDR1 is DFQATT and CDR2 is SNEGSKA (reference sequence). The CDR3 sequence is 12 residues long. The CDR3 protein is CSAMPENTEAFF. In nucleotides, the CDR3 is TGCAGTGCTATGCCGGAGAACACTGAAGCTTTCTTT.

The chain links TRBV20-1 to TRBJ1-1; the match to TRBD1 covers 11 bases. The CDR3 sequence is 15 residues long. Trimming at V came to 3 bases and at J to 7 bases, leaving 10 bases not matched to a gene. Germline V lookup: CDR1 DFQATT, CDR2 SNEGSKA (reference sequence). In DNA, the CDR3 is TGCAGTGCTAGGCTCGCGGGACAGGGGGGTGTTGAAGCTTTCTTT. It translates to CSARLAGQGGVEAFF.

There are a few counts of this clonotype. The J gene is TRBJ2-3, the V gene TRBV20-1; the D gene could be TRBD1 or TRBD2 (5 bases each). The V end lost 6 bases, the J end lost 3 bases, and 13 bases lay between the germline ends. CDR1 DFQATT and CDR2 SNEGSKA come from the germline V gene (reference sequence). This CDR3 has 13 residues. DNA of the CDR3: TGCAGTGCGAGCCGGGACGAAACAGATACGCAGTATTTT. It specifies CSASRDETDTQYF.

This clonotype has only a few counts. The chain employs TRBV20-1 and TRBJ2-5; 9 bases match TRBD2. V lost 7 bases to trimming and J lost 4 bases; unmatched junction nucleotides: 13. This CDR3 has 15 residues. Germline assignment: CDR1 DFQATT and CDR2 SNEGSKA (reference sequence). In DNA, the CDR3 is TGCAGTGGTGCGGCGGGAGGGCCGAGAGGAGAGACCCAGTACTTC. This sequence encodes CSGAAGGPRGETQYF.

This clonotype was recorded many times. The chain couples TRBV12-3 or TRBV12-4 to TRBJ2-1; 13 bases align to TRBD2. The CDR3 covers 15 residues. Trimming at V came to 4 bases and at J to 6 bases, leaving 3 bases not matched to a gene. Here the CDR3 reads CASSSGLAGFNEQFF. The CDR3 DNA is TGTGCCAGCAGTTCGGGACTAGCGGGGTTCAATGAGCAGTTCTTC.

In this sample, this clonotype turned up a few times. The J gene is TRBJ2-1, the V gene TRBV4-3; no clear D gene. Germline V gene sequence: CDR1 LGHNA, CDR2 YSLEER. The length of the CDR3 is 15 residues. Trimming took 1 base from V and 2 from J, leaving 9 bases between them. CDR3 amino acids: CASSQVPSTYNEQFF. The CDR3 nucleotides read TGCGCCAGCAGCCAAGTCCCCTCAACCTACAATGAGCAGTTCTTC.

This clonotype was counted only a few times. J is TRBJ1-1 and V is TRBV5-1, with no clear D. Trimming took 2 bases from V and 4 from J, leaving 12 bases between them. Germline CDR1 and CDR2: SGHRS and YFSETQ. The CDR3 loop spans 14 amino acids. The CDR3 nucleotides are TGCGCCAGCAGCTTCGCCTCTAAGAGCACTGAAGCTTTCTTT. Translation: CASSFASKSTEAFF.

The J gene is TRBJ2-7, the V gene TRBV24-1; a possible D gene is TRBD2 (6 bases). V was pared by 6 bases and J by 2 bases, with 19 bases between. Germline V lookup: CDR1 KGHDR, CDR2 SFDVKD. The CDR3 is made up of 16 amino acids. The CDR3 DNA reads TGTGCCACCAGTAATCGCTCGGGAGCGGGTGCCTACGAGCAGTACTTC. It is translated as CATSNRSGAGAYEQYF.

The chain employs TRBV20-1 and TRBJ2-3, with 10 bases lining up with TRBD1. This CDR3 spans 14 amino acids. Germline assignment: CDR1 DFQATT and CDR2 SNEGSKA (reference sequence). J was trimmed by 5 bases and V by 1 base; bases with no gene match: 3. The CDR3 DNA reads as TGCAGTGCTAGAGGGGACAGGGGTATAGATACGCAGTATTTT. Protein sequence: CSARGDRGIDTQYF.

This chain links TRBV6-6 with TRBJ2-3; D gene ambiguous. Germline V gene data show CDR1 as MNHNY and CDR2 as SVGAGI (reference sequence). Trimming stripped 8 bases from V and 7 bases from J, with 13 bases between. This CDR3 is built from 12 residues. CDR3 nucleotide sequence: TGTGCCAGCCGTTCCGACACTTATACGCAGTATTTT. The encoded protein is CASRSDTYTQYF.

The table lists this clonotype with a few counts. As DNA, the CDR3 is TGTGCCAGCAGCGGACGTCCGGGACTTTCTAGCACAGATACGCAGTATTTT. This codes for CASSGRPGLSSTDTQYF. The chain combines TRBV9 with TRBJ2-3; TRBD2 might be the D (6 bases). Germline loops: CDR1 SGDLS, CDR2 YYNGEE. The CDR3 runs to 17 residues. V was pared by 3 bases and J by 0 bases, with 17 bases between.

In the case of this clonotype: A much larger clone is a single base away; this may be a read error. The chain is built from TRBV7-3 and TRBJ2-1; 12 nucleotides line up with TRBD2. Germline V gives CDR1 SGHTA, CDR2 FQGTGA. V dropped 2 bases and J dropped 2; count of bases not matched to a gene: 10. The CDR3 is made up of 19 amino acids. The CDR3 loop reads CASSLWASGGDSPYNEQFF. The CDR3 DNA is TGTGCCAGCAGCTTATGGGCTAGCGGGGGGGACAGCCCCTACAATGAGCAGTTCTTC.

This chain joins TRBV5-1 and TRBJ2-5; no clear D gene. The CDR3 consists of 14 residues. V lost 4 bases and J 5 bases, leaving 15 bases between the germline ends. Germline values: CDR1 SGHRS, CDR2 YFSETQ. The CDR3 DNA reads as TGCGCCAGCAGCCCGTCCCCAAGCACCGAGACCCAGTACTTC. As protein: CASSPSPSTETQYF.

There are many counts of this clonotype. The chain carries TRBV29-1 and TRBJ2-7, with 8 bases lining up with TRBD1. The V gene's germline CDR1 is SQVTM and CDR2 ANQGSEA. The CDR3 consists of 14 residues. Trimming cost V 3 bases and J 4 bases; bases outside gene matches: 8. In DNA form, the CDR3 reads TGCAGCGTTGACGGTGCAGGGGGCCTGTACGAGCAGTACTTC. Translated, it gives CSVDGAGGLYEQYF.

A few counts support this clonotype. The V call is TRBV5-6, the J call TRBJ1-1, with 8 nucleotides matching TRBD1. CDR1 is SGHDT, CDR2 YYEEEE, per germline. V lost 4 bases, J lost 8 bases, and 7 bases stayed unmatched. This CDR3 is built from 13 residues. The CDR3 sequence: CASSIGTGAEAFF. CDR3 nucleotide sequence: TGTGCCAGCAGCATTGGGACAGGTGCAGAAGCTTTCTTT.

This clonotype was seen a few times. The chain carries TRBV7-6 and TRBJ1-6; perhaps TRBD1 as D (5 bases). V was clipped by 2 bases and J by 9 bases, with 17 bases between them. Germline V CDR1 and CDR2: SGHVS, FNYEAQ. The CDR3 covers 16 residues. CDR3 nucleotide sequence: TGTGCCAGCAGCTTATTAGAGGGACCCATAGCTTCACCCCTCCACTTT. Its translation: CASSLLEGPIASPLHF. The full variable domain, with the rest looked up from reference TRBV7-6 and TRBJ1-6, is GAGVSQSPRYKVTKRGQDVALRCDPISGHVSLYWYRQALGQGPEFLTYFNYEAQQDKSGLPNDRFSAERPEGSISTLTIQRTEQRDSAMYRCASSLLEGPIASPLHFGNGTRLTVT.

This clonotype was detected a few times. The chain carries TRBV4-2 and TRBJ1-2, with D perhaps TRBD1 (6 bases). V was clipped by 0 bases and J by 2 bases, with 13 bases between them. The CDR3 length is 16 residues. Germline V lookup: CDR1 LGHNA, CDR2 YNFKEQ. DNA of the CDR3: TGTGCCAGCAGCCAAGAGACCGGGGGCAGAAACTATGGCTACACCTTC. Amino acid sequence: CASSQETGGRNYGYTF.

This clonotype was observed a few times. This chain uses TRBV6-8 with TRBJ2-1, with a possible D match to TRBD2 (5 bases). The CDR3 is made up of 17 amino acids. V lost 5 bases and J lost 7, with 24 bases in between. CDR1 MNHGY and CDR2 SAAAGT come from the germline V gene. This CDR3 reads CASSGTPSRRRVNEQFF. For the CDR3, the DNA is TGTGCCAGCAGTGGTACCCCATCAAGGAGGCGCGTGAATGAGCAGTTCTTC.

This clonotype was seen a handful of times. The V and J genes are TRBV15 and TRBJ2-3, with D perhaps being TRBD1 or TRBD2 (5 bases each). The CDR3 is made up of 16 amino acids. V shed 0 bases and J shed 2 bases, with 12 bases lying between them. Germline V gene data show CDR1 as LNHNV and CDR2 as YYDKDF (reference sequence). CDR3 in amino acids: CATSREVLGVTDTQYF. DNA of the CDR3: TGTGCCACCAGCAGAGAGGTCTTGGGGGTCACAGATACGCAGTATTTT.

Comment on this clonotype: This may arise from a read error, as a much more abundant clone is one base away. The chain uses TRBV7-9 and TRBJ2-1; D tentatively fits TRBD1 or TRBD2 (5 bases each). The V gene's germline CDR1 is SEHNR and CDR2 FQNEAQ (reference sequence). This CDR3 is 16 amino acids long. CDR3 loop: CASSHGGAAFYNKQFF. The CDR3 region has the DNA TGTGCCAGCAGCCATGGGGGAGCGGCCTTCTACAATAAGCAGTTCTTC.

This clonotype was seen more than once but under ten times. CDR3 protein: CASSQSPVGYTF. Here the CDR3 DNA reads TGTGCCAGCAGCCAAAGTCCAGTTGGCTACACCTTC. J is TRBJ1-2 and V is TRBV3-1; D not resolved. Germline values: CDR1 LGHDT, CDR2 YNNKEL (reference sequence). Trimming removed 2 bases at V and 7 bases at J, with 8 bases between. This CDR3 contains 12 residues.